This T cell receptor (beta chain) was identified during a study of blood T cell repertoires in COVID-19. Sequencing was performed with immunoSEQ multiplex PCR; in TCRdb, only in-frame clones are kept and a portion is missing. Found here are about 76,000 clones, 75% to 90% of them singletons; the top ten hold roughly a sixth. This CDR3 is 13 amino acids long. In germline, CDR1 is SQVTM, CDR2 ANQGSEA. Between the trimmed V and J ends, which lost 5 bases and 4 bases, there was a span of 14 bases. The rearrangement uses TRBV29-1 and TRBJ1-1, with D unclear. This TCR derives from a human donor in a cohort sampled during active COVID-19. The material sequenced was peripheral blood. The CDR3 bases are TGCAGCGTTTCCGAGGGAGTCGGCACTGAAGCTTTCTTT. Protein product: CSVSEGVGTEAFF.